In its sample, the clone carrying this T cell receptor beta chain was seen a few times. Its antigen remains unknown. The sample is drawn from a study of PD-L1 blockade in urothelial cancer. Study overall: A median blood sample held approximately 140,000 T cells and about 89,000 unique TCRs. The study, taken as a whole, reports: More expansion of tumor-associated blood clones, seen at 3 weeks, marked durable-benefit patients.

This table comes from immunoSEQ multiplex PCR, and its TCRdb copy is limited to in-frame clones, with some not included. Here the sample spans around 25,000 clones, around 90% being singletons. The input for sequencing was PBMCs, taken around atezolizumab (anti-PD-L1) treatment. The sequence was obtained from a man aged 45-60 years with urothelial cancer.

The CDR3 spells CASSVGGGLNQETQYF. As DNA, the CDR3 is TGTGCCAGCAGCGTAGGCGGGGGGCTTAACCAAGAGACCCAGTACTTC. The chain carries TRBV9 and TRBJ2-5; 8 bases align to TRBD2. The V and J ends lost 0 bases and 0 bases, in that order; junction bases with no gene match: 4. The CDR3 runs 16 residues. Germline V gene sequence: CDR1 SGDLS, CDR2 YYNGEE.